This T cell receptor beta chain was observed in a study of T cell responses to AZD1222 COVID-19 vaccine. Study in general: The study pooled second doses at about 4 or about 12 weeks.

The protocol was immunoSEQ multiplex PCR, while the TCRdb copy is restricted to in-frame clones and leaves out a portion. The sample consists of 120,000 or so clones, roughly nine tenths of them appearing once. This sequence was found in an adult in good health. Source: peripheral blood, taken on day 0 of AZD1222 vaccination.

CDR3 sequence reads: CASSFSREGPREQYF. The CDR3 DNA is TGTGCCAGCAGTTTTTCGCGGGAGGGCCCAAGGGAGCAGTACTTC. The V call is TRBV28, the J call TRBJ2-7; TRBD2 matches at 9 bases. J gave up 7 bases and V 3 bases, and 10 bases lay outside the gene matches. CDR1 is MDHEN, CDR2 SYDVKM, per germline. The CDR3 is 15 amino acids.